This T cell receptor beta chain was identified in a study of Graves' ophthalmopathy and Graves' hyperthyroidism. Study findings and constraints: Also, most clonotypes expanded in the thyroid above 0.001 frequency appeared in blood. Sensitivity of around 85% and specificity of less than 82% were achieved when a 13-signature model separated ophthalmopathy from stable hyperthyroidism.

Exclusion covered patients with other autoimmune diseases or uncontrolled infections (as well as pregnancy or lactation). Amplification from RNA transcripts yielded the TCR beta CDR3 regions. HTBI primers served in a first-round RT-PCR, which a second-round multiplex PCR followed. TCRdb re-derived calls from the multiplex PCR reads in MiXCR, one entry per CDR3 protein. The table has about 740,000 distinct CDR3 sequences, 40% seen once. Comment on this clonotype: The antigen is unknown. One junction end disagrees with the germline gene, perhaps due to a read error.

Germline V gives CDR1 ENHRY, CDR2 SYGVKD. The CDR3 runs 14 residues. The clonotype comes from an adult man with Graves' ophthalmopathy. Material: peripheral blood. This chain links TRBV10-3 with TRBJ1-1, with D possibly TRBD1 on 6 matching bases. Here the CDR3 DNA reads TGTGCCAGCAGTCCTCCGGGACAAGGCACTGAAGCTTTCTTT. It specifies CASSPPGQGTEAFF.